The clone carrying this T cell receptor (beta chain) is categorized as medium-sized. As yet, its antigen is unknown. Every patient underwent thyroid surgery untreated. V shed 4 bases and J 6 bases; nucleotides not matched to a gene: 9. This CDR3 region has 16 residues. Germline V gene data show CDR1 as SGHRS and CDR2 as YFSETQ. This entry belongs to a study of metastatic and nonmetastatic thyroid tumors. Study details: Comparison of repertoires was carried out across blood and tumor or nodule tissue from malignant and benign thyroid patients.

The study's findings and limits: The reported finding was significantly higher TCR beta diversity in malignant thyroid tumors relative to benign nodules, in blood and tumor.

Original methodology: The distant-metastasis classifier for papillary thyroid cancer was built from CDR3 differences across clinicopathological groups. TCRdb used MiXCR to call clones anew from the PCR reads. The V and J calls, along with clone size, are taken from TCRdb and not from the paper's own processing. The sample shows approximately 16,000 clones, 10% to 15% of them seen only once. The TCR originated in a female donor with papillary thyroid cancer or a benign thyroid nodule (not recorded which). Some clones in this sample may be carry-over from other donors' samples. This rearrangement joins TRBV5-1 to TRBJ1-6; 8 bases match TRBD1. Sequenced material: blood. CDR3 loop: CASSASGTGANSPLHF. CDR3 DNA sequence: TGCGCCAGCAGCGCCTCCGGGACAGGAGCTAATTCACCCCTCCACTTT.